Here is one T cell receptor (beta chain) with its context. What it binds is unknown. These data are taken from a study of post-analysis software for immune sequencing data. Points from the study as a whole: Controls had lower frequencies than patients of five TRBV segments, which included TRBV5-6, TRBV5-1 and TRBV20-1.

Germline V gene lookup returns CDR1 SQVTM and CDR2 ANQGSEA. The CDR3 runs to 13 residues. V shed 7 bases and J 0 bases; nucleotides not matched to a gene: 5. Included in the TCR beta cDNA libraries were unique molecular identifiers. TCRdb re-called the PCR reads through MiXCR, storing one row per CDR3 protein. This sample has under 900,000 distinct CDR3 sequences, with approximately 57% found just once. The sequence was obtained from a girl under 18 with multiple sclerosis. Material for sequencing was blood. The chain couples TRBV29-1 to TRBJ1-1; 7 bases fit TRBD1. CDR3 coding DNA: TGCAGCGCAGGGGGTCTCATGAACACTGAAGCTTTCTTT. This sequence encodes CSAGGLMNTEAFF.